This T cell receptor (beta chain) emerged from a study of preoperative IRX-2 immunotherapy in early breast cancer. The CDR3 consists of 20 residues. Sequenced by immunoSEQ multiplex PCR; TCRdb stores in-frame clones only, minus some. Here the sample spans some 22,000 clones, over 75% being singletons. Treatment: preoperative locoregional IRX-2 cytokine immunotherapy. Patients received preoperative, locoregional IRX-2 cytokine immunotherapy in a phase Ib study. The sequence came from a human donor with breast cancer. This rearrangement joins TRBV21-1 to TRBJ2-2; the table calls TRBD2, which could not be checked here. TRBV21-1 is a recognized pseudogene. The sequences come from tumor tissue, collected after IRX-2 immunotherapy. Here the CDR3 DNA reads TGTGCCGACAAAACAGGGAGATTTAAAGCGGGAGGGGTCGGTACCGGGGAGCTGTTTTTT. Protein product: CADKTGRFKAGGVGTGELFF.